These T cell receptor beta chains were read from a single sample in a study of blood T cell repertoires in COVID-19. Method: immunoSEQ multiplex PCR; TCRdb's copy keeps in-frame clones and lacks some. The table shows around 280,000 clones, with around 87% occurring only once. Sequenced material: peripheral blood. Receptors were obtained from a woman younger than 45 who had recovered from COVID-19. Both conserved end residues are part of each CDR3. A D gene is named only where the DNA matches it firmly. The size entry is marked missing in some rows and otherwise reads once, few, many or a size class.

size	J	V	D	CDR3
.	TRBJ1-1	TRBV11-2	.	CASSRGEGSTEAFF
once	TRBJ2-3	TRBV6-1	.	CASSLWGQSTDTQYF
few	TRBJ1-2	TRBV6-4	.	CASRPAPGYYGYTF
.	TRBJ1-4	TRBV4-2	.	CASSQDIEEPNEKLFF
.	TRBJ2-1	TRBV3-1/TRBV3-2	TRBD1	CASSQVLTGEQFF
.	TRBJ1-2	TRBV2	.	CASSLEWGYTF
.	TRBJ2-6	TRBV5-4	.	CASRHRLGPGANVLTF
.	TRBJ2-1	TRBV10-3	.	CAISEVRNEQFF
.	TRBJ2-3	TRBV7-2	.	CASSRQAGWRHF
.	TRBJ2-7	TRBV7-9	.	CASSLAGGRPPYEQYF
.	TRBJ2-1	TRBV2	.	CASSLTRGPSYNEQFF
.	TRBJ2-5	TRBV6-4	.	CASTIQETQYF
.	TRBJ2-2	TRBV7-9	.	CASTRALSTGELFF
.	TRBJ2-3	TRBV25-1	TRBD1	CASSETTGVDTQYF
.	TRBJ2-7	TRBV9	TRBD1	CASSDGTGTEQYF
few	TRBJ2-1	TRBV4-1	TRBD2	CASSQQTGGGFRSEQFF
once	TRBJ2-7	TRBV4-1	TRBD2	CASSQGGTSGTYEQYF
.	TRBJ2-3	TRBV2	TRBD1	CASSEATGGGDTQYF